The rows below give T cell receptor beta chains drawn from one sample of a study of blood T cells in healthy people across ages. TCRdb re-called the 5' RACE reads through MiXCR, storing one row per CDR3 protein. The sample contains over 750,000 distinct CDR3 sequences, roughly 25% of which appear only once. These data were likewise used in another study, on T cells of mothers and their children.

Material: blood. These receptors were obtained from a boy between 10 and 17 years old in good health. Each CDR3 is given with its conserved first and last residue. Fields, in order: D gene, clone size, V gene, J gene, CDR3 protein, CDR3 DNA. The D gene is left open where the match is weak. Rows may omit the clone size; those that give it use once, few, many or a size class.

>.|.|TRBV7-9|TRBJ2-4
CASSLDTANIQYF
TGTGCCAGCAGCTTAGACACAGCAAACATTCAGTACTTC
>TRBD2|.|TRBV12-3/TRBV12-4|TRBJ2-1
CASSPERTSGCRNEQFF
TGTGCCAGCAGTCCGGAGCGGACTAGCGGTTGTCGCAATGAGCAGTTCTTC
>.|.|TRBV5-1|TRBJ2-1
CASSLEAGKGNEQFF
TGCGCCAGCAGCTTGGAGGCTGGAAAGGGCAATGAGCAGTTCTTC
>TRBD2|few|TRBV12-5|TRBJ2-1
CASAPSRLAAYNEQFF
TGTGCTAGTGCCCCGAGTCGGCTAGCGGCCTACAATGAGCAGTTCTTC
>.|.|TRBV5-5|TRBJ2-3
CASSLAIPDTQYF
TGTGCCAGCAGCTTGGCCATTCCAGATACGCAGTATTTT
>.|few|TRBV19|TRBJ2-1
CASSITGEGGEQFF
TGTGCCAGTAGTATTACCGGGGAAGGTGGTGAGCAGTTCTTC
>.|.|TRBV4-2|TRBJ2-1
CASSQVAATYNEQFF
TGTGCCAGCAGCCAAGTAGCGGCAACCTACAATGAGCAGTTCTTC
>.|.|TRBV7-9|TRBJ1-3
CASSYLGLSSGNTIYF
TGTGCCAGCAGCTATCTGGGGTTGAGCTCTGGAAACACCATATATTTT
>.|many|TRBV12-3/TRBV12-4|TRBJ2-5
CASRVGETQYF
TGCGCCAGCAGAGTGGGGGAGACCCAGTACTTC
>TRBD1|.|TRBV11-3|TRBJ1-1
CASSLRQGWDTEAFF
TGTGCCAGCAGCTTAAGACAGGGGTGGGACACTGAAGCTTTCTTT
>.|.|TRBV28|TRBJ2-7
CASKKGVAPYEQYF
TGTGCCAGCAAAAAGGGGGTTGCTCCCTACGAGCAGTACTTC
>.|.|TRBV6-2/TRBV6-3|TRBJ1-1
CASSYRSAVTNTEAFF
TGTGCCAGCAGTTATCGGTCGGCAGTGACTAACACTGAAGCTTTCTTT
>.|few|TRBV5-1|TRBJ2-1
CASSLPNYNEQFF
TGCGCCAGCAGCTTGCCAAACTACAATGAGCAGTTCTTC
>TRBD1|.|TRBV7-2|TRBJ1-2
CASSQWTGNYNYGYTF
TGTGCCAGCAGCCAATGGACAGGGAATTATAACTATGGCTACACCTTC
>TRBD1|.|TRBV6-2/TRBV6-3|TRBJ2-1
CASSGTGSNEQFF
TGTGCCAGCAGCGGGACAGGGTCCAATGAGCAGTTCTTC
>TRBD1|few|TRBV12-3/TRBV12-4|TRBJ2-3
CASTLLQGAFFLDTQYF
TGTGCCAGCACCCTATTGCAGGGGGCATTTTTTTTAGATACGCAGTATTTT
>.|few|TRBV10-3|TRBJ2-1
CAISEEYRGQLAGQFF
TGTGCCATCAGTGAGGAATACAGGGGGCAACTAGCGGGACAGTTCTTC